Each of the 15 T cell receptor beta chains below was sequenced from the same sample in a study of technical replicates of blood from several donors listed by TCRdb under 2017. The library was made by the immunoSEQ multiplex PCR assay. This is the immuneACCESS table as TCRdb keeps it, with only in-frame sequences that have V and J called. A part of the clones is gone; compared with another copy, unresolved V genes explain less than half, and the rest is unexplained. Here the sample has about 69,000 clones; 88% occur a single time. The ten largest clones add up to around 4.6% of the sample. Sequencing used PBMCs. The receptor source for this set is a human donor in good health. Some clones in this sample may be carry-over from other donors' samples.

The rearrangement joins TRBV27 to TRBJ2-1, with TRBD1 identical over 7 bases. After removal of 1 base from V and 6 bases from J, the junction contained 9 bases not matched to a gene. The CDR3 is 16 residues long. CDR1 is MNHEY, CDR2 SMNVEV, per germline (reference sequence). The CDR3 nucleotides are TGTGCCAGCAGTTTATTCGGGACAGTATATGGCAATGAGCAGTTCTTC. This codes for CASSLFGTVYGNEQFF.

The rearrangement uses TRBV19 and TRBJ2-1; tentatively, D is TRBD2 (6 bases). The CDR3 has 14 residues. Germline CDR1 reads LNHDA; CDR2 reads SQIVND (reference sequence). V lost 3 bases and J 5 bases, leaving 11 bases between the germline ends. The CDR3 spells CASSIPGLHNEQFF. CDR3 in DNA: TGTGCCAGTAGTATCCCGGGACTCCACAATGAGCAGTTCTTC.

The chain is built from TRBV5-4 and TRBJ1-1, with D perhaps TRBD1 (6 bases). The germline V gene encodes CDR1 SGHNT and CDR2 YYREEE (reference sequence). The CDR3 covers 14 residues. Between the trimmed V and J ends, which lost 2 bases and 1 base, there was a span of 9 bases. DNA of the CDR3: TGTGCCAGCAGCTTTGGGGGGGCGAACACTGAAGCTTTCTTT. Translated: CASSFGGANTEAFF. The entire variable domain, with the rest obtained from reference TRBV5-4 and TRBJ1-1, is as follows: ETGVTQSPTHLIKTRGQQVTLRCSSQSGHNTVSWYQQALGQGPQFIFQYYREEENGRGNFPPRFSGLQFPNYSSELNVNALELDDSALYLCASSFGGANTEAFFGQGTRLTVV.

This clone was picked up one time. J is TRBJ1-5 and V is TRBV2; a weak D match, TRBD1 (5 bases). The CDR3 is 13 amino acids. The germline V and J ends were trimmed by 6 bases and 7 bases, with 13 bases remaining between them. The V gene's germline CDR1 is SNHLY and CDR2 FYNNEI. The CDR3 DNA follows: TGTGCCAGCAGAGGGTCGGGGGTCCAGCCCCAGCATTTT. Protein: CASRGSGVQPQHF.

J is TRBJ1-2 and V is TRBV29-1; TRBD1 agrees at 7 bases. Germline V gene sequence: CDR1 SQVTM, CDR2 ANQGSEA. Trimming at V came to 1 base and at J to 7 bases, leaving 6 bases not matched to a gene. This CDR3 contains 13 residues. The CDR3 protein is CSVEGDRVGGYTF. CDR3 nucleotides: TGCAGCGTTGAAGGAGACAGGGTAGGTGGCTACACCTTC.

This chain joins TRBV5-1 and TRBJ1-5; weak D call: TRBD1 (5 bases). Germline CDR1 and CDR2: SGHRS and YFSETQ. V was shortened by 4 bases and J by 1 base, with 12 bases between the two germline ends. CDR3 length: 15 amino acids. CDR3 residues: CASSAQGGSNQPQHF. CDR3 coding DNA: TGCGCCAGCAGCGCCCAGGGTGGGAGCAATCAGCCCCAGCATTTT.

V gene TRBV10-3 combines with J gene TRBJ2-2, with 11 bases lining up with TRBD2. V dropped 7 bases and J dropped 3; count of bases not matched to a gene: 4. The CDR3 runs to 15 residues. Germline V CDR1 and CDR2: ENHRY, SYGVKD. The CDR3 reads CAINVAGGDTGELFF. The CDR3 DNA reads as TGTGCCATCAACGTAGCGGGGGGGGACACCGGGGAGCTGTTTTTT.

The gene calls are TRBV7-2 and TRBJ2-7; TRBD2 matches 8 bases. Germline V gives CDR1 SGHTA, CDR2 FQGNSA. V dropped 2 bases and J dropped 2; count of bases not matched to a gene: 8. There are 16 residues in the CDR3. The CDR3 sequence is CASSLNPAGVPYEQYF. The CDR3 DNA sequence: TGTGCCAGCAGCTTAAATCCAGCGGGGGTACCCTACGAGCAGTACTTC.

The gene calls are TRBV2 and TRBJ2-2; TRBD1 aligns across 9 bases. The V segment lost 7 bases and the J segment 5 bases; nucleotides outside the gene matches: 8. The germline gives CDR1 SNHLY, CDR2 FYNNEI. The CDR3 contains 15 residues. The DNA for the CDR3 is TGTGCCAGCACCACACAGGGGGCGCAGACCGGGGAGCTGTTTTTT. Translating it yields CASTTQGAQTGELFF.

The chain employs TRBV19 and TRBJ1-6; D unresolved. There are 14 residues in the CDR3. CDR1 is LNHDA and CDR2 is SQIVND in the germline V gene (reference sequence). V lost 7 bases and J 0 bases, leaving 7 bases between the germline ends. CDR3 sequence (DNA): TGTGCCAGTACTGCGAGCTCCTATAATTCACCCCTCCACTTT. This encodes CASTASSYNSPLHF. The full variable domain, its missing parts supplied by reference TRBV19 and TRBJ1-6, is DGGITQSPKYLFRKEGQNVTLSCEQNLNHDAMYWYRQDPGQGLRLIYYSQIVNDFQKGDIAEGYSVSREKKESFPLTVTSAQKNPTAFYLCASTASSYNSPLHFGNGTRLTVT.

The J gene is TRBJ2-7, the V gene TRBV27; 9 bases match TRBD1. J was trimmed by 2 bases and V by 4 bases; bases with no gene match: 3. Germline values: CDR1 MNHEY, CDR2 SMNVEV (reference sequence). The CDR3 is 14 amino acids. The CDR3: CASSSDRGPYEQYF. The CDR3 DNA reads as TGTGCCAGCAGTTCGGACAGGGGACCCTACGAGCAGTACTTC.

The chain couples TRBV5-1 to TRBJ2-7; 8 bases are shared with TRBD2. Germline assignment: CDR1 SGHRS and CDR2 YFSETQ. The CDR3 has 11 amino acids. The J segment lost 11 bases and the V segment lost 4 bases, leaving 5 bases of the junction unmatched. CDR3 nucleotides: TGCGCCAGCAGCGGGGGACTAGAAGAGTACTTC. This translates into CASSGGLEEYF. The entire variable domain, with the rest obtained from reference TRBV5-1 and TRBJ2-7, is as follows: KAGVTQTPRYLIKTRGQQVTLSCSPISGHRSVSWYQQTPGQGLQFLFEYFSETQRNKGNFPGRFSGRQFSNSRSEMNVSTLELGDSALYLCASSGGLEEYFGPGTRLTVT.

This CDR3 is CASSRRLAPSTDTQYF. CDR3 coding DNA: TGTGCCAGCAGCCGTCGACTAGCGCCCTCAACAGATACGCAGTATTTT. The rearrangement links TRBV7-2 to TRBJ2-3, with TRBD2 matching over 8 bases. Germline values: CDR1 SGHTA, CDR2 FQGNSA. The CDR3 spans 16 residues. J was trimmed by 3 bases and V by 5 bases; bases with no gene match: 10.

The gene calls are TRBV4-1 and TRBJ2-3; D call uncertain. Trimming removed 3 bases from V and 4 bases from J, with 8 bases in between. From germline, CDR1 is MGHRA and CDR2 YSYEKL. This CDR3 comprises 13 residues. The CDR3 here is CASSHSGPDTQYF. The CDR3 region has the DNA TGCGCCAGCAGCCACTCTGGCCCAGATACGCAGTATTTT.

The J gene is TRBJ2-1, the V gene TRBV7-3, with TRBD2 identical over 12 bases. The CDR3 contains 16 residues. Trimming cost V 5 bases and J 9 bases; bases outside gene matches: 11. Germline V gene data show CDR1 as SGHTA and CDR2 as FQGTGA. Here the CDR3 reads CASSADLAGGLGEQFF. CDR3 sequence (DNA): TGTGCCAGCAGCGCCGACCTAGCGGGGGGGCTGGGTGAGCAGTTCTTC.